This passage covers 12 T cell receptor beta chains from one sample sequenced in a study of T cells expressing NK-cell markers. TCRdb reanalyzed the 5' RACE reads, giving one entry per CDR3 protein sequence and no DNA. This specimen shows roughly 420,000 distinct CDR3 sequences; the ten leading clones hold 7.3%. Sample: blood T cells: a sorted CD56 or NKG2C T cell subset, CD4+ or CD8+ T cells, or bulk PBMC T cells (not recorded which). Source of these receptors: a woman between 18 and 70 years old in good health.

The chain combines TRBV5-1 with TRBJ2-3. The germline CDR1 and CDR2 sequences are SGHRS and YFSETQ. CDR3 length: 16 amino acids. CDR3 protein: CASSLNMAFRTDTQYF.

The chain carries TRBV12-3 or TRBV12-4 and TRBJ1-1; TCRdb designates TRBD1, a call that cannot be tested without DNA. The CDR3 runs to 14 residues. The CDR3 is CASSFSTGNTEAFF.

The chain carries TRBV5-6 and TRBJ2-1. CDR1 is SGHDT, CDR2 YYEEEE, per germline. The CDR3 has 11 residues. The CDR3 spells CASSWNNEQFF.

V and J are TRBV30 and TRBJ1-1. In germline, CDR1 is GTSNPN, CDR2 SVGIG (reference sequence). The CDR3 covers 12 residues. The CDR3 spells CAWLNRNTEAFF.

The chain couples TRBV11-2 to TRBJ2-3; lacking DNA, the TRBD1 call made by TCRdb goes unchecked. CDR1 is SGHAT, CDR2 FQNNGV, per germline. CDR3 length: 20 residues. The chain's CDR3 is CASSLVPARPFVGLTDTQYF. Full variable domain (remainder filled in from reference TRBV11-2 and TRBJ2-3): EAGVAQSPRYKIIEKRQSVAFWCNPISGHATLYWYQQILGQGPKLLIQFQNNGVVDDSQLPKDRFSAERLKGVDSTLKIQPAKLEDSAVYLCASSLVPARPFVGLTDTQYFGPGTRLTVL.

V is TRBV12-3 or TRBV12-4 and J is TRBJ2-7; lacking DNA, the TRBD2 call made by TCRdb goes unchecked. This CDR3 region has 15 residues. The CDR3 here is CASRSGLAGGYEQYF.

The chain's CDR3 is CASSPGVGYNEQFF. The chain is built from TRBV27 and TRBJ2-1; without DNA, the TCRdb call of TRBD2 cannot be checked. The germline V gene encodes CDR1 MNHEY and CDR2 SMNVEV (reference sequence). This CDR3 has 14 residues.

V and J are TRBV6-1 and TRBJ2-1; TCRdb's D call of TRBD2 is untestable without DNA. This CDR3 has 14 amino acids. From germline, CDR1 is MNHNS and CDR2 SASEGT. This CDR3 is CASRGSGGPGEQFF.

The chain uses TRBV9 and TRBJ2-1; the TRBD1 assignment by TCRdb is unverifiable without DNA. The length of the CDR3 is 16 residues. The V gene's germline CDR1 is SGDLS and CDR2 YYNGEE. CDR3 loop: CASSGSRDRFYNEQFF. The whole variable domain, filled in from reference TRBV9 and TRBJ2-1, reads DSGVTQTPKHLITATGQRVTLRCSPRSGDLSVYWYQQSLDQGLQFLIQYYNGEERAKGNILERFSAQQFPDLHSELNLSSLELGDSALYFCASSGSRDRFYNEQFFGPGTRLTVL.

The chain joins TRBV11-2 to TRBJ2-1; as DNA is missing, the TRBD1 call by TCRdb cannot be tested. The germline V gene has CDR1 SGHAT and CDR2 FQNNGV. CDR3 size: 16 residues. The CDR3 is CASSTYQGARYNEQFF.

J is TRBJ1-5 and V is TRBV6-2 or TRBV6-3; TCRdb lists TRBD1, though no DNA is available to test this call. The germline gives CDR1 MNHEY, CDR2 SVGEGT. The CDR3 spans 13 residues. The CDR3 sequence is CASSGDSYQPQHF.

The chain has TRBV7-2 and TRBJ2-3; TCRdb's assignment of TRBD2 cannot be checked, as there is no DNA. Germline CDR1 SGHTA, CDR2 FQGNSA. This CDR3 has 12 residues. The CDR3 protein is CASSFGGLALYF.